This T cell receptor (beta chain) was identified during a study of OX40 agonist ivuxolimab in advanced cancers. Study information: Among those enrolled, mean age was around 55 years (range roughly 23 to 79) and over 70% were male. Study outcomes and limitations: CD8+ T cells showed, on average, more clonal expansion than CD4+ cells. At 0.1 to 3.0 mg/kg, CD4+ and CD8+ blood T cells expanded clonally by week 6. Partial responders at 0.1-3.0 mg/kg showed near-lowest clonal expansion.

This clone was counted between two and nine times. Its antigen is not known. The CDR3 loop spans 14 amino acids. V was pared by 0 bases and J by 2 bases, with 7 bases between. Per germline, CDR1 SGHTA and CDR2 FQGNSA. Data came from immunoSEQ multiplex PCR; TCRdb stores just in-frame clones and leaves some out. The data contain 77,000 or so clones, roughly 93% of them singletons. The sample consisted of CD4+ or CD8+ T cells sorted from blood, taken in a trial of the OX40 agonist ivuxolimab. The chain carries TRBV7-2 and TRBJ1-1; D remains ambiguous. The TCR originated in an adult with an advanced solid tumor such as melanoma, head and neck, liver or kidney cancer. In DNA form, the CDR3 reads TGTGCCAGCAGCTTAGCAGGCGTTAACACTGAAGCTTTCTTT. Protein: CASSLAGVNTEAFF.